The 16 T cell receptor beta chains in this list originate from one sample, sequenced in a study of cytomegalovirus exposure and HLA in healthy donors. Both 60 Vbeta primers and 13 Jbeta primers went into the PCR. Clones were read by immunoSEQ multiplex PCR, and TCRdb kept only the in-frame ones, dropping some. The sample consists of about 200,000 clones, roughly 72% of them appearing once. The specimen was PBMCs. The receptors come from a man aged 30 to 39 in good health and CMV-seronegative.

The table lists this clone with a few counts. The CDR3, as DNA: TGTGCCAGCAGTGATTTCACTACTGGAAACACCATATATTTT. It encodes CASSDFTTGNTIYF. V usage is TRBV6-1 and J usage is TRBJ1-3; D uncertain. This CDR3 contains 14 residues. Germline V gene sequence: CDR1 MNHNS, CDR2 SASEGT. V was clipped by 3 bases and J by 2 bases, with 8 bases between them.

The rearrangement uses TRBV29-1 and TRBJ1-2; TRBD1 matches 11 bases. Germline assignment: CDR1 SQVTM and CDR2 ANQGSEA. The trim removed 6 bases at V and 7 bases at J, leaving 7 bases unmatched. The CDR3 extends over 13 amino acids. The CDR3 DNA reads TGCAGCGTGGGTACCGGGACAGGGGGTGGCTACACCTTC. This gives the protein CSVGTGTGGGYTF.

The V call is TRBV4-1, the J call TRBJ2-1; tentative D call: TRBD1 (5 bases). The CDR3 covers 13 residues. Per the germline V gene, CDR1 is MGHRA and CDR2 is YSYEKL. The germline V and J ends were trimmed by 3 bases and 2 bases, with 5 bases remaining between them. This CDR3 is CASSQDTYNEQFF. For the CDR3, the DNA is TGCGCCAGCAGCCAGGACACCTACAATGAGCAGTTCTTC.

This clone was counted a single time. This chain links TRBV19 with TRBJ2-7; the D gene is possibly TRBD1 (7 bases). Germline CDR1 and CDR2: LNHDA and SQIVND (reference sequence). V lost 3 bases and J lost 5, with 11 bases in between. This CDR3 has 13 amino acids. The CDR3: CASSIQGGDEQYF. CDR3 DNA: TGTGCCAGTAGTATTCAGGGGGGCGACGAGCAGTACTTC.

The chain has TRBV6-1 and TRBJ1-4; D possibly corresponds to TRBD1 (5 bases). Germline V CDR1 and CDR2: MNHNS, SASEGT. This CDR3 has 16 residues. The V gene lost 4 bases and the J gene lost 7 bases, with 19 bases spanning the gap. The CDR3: CASSGSGRTNTEKLFF. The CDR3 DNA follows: TGTGCCAGCAGTGGATCCGGGAGGACAAACACTGAAAAACTGTTTTTT.

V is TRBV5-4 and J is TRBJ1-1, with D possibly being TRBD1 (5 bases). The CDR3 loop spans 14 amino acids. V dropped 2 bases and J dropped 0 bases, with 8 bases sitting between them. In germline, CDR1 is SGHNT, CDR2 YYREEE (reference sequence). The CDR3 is CASSFPGMNTEAFF. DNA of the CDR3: TGTGCCAGCAGCTTCCCAGGGATGAACACTGAAGCTTTCTTT. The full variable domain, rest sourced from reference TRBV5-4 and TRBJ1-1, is ETGVTQSPTHLIKTRGQQVTLRCSSQSGHNTVSWYQQALGQGPQFIFQYYREEENGRGNFPPRFSGLQFPNYSSELNVNALELDDSALYLCASSFPGMNTEAFFGQGTRLTVV.

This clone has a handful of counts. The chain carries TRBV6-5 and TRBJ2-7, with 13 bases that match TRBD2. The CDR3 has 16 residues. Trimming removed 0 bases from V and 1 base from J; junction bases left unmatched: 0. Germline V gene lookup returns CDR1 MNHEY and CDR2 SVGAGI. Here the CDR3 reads CASSYSGLAGSYEQYF. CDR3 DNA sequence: TGTGCCAGCAGTTACTCGGGACTAGCGGGATCCTACGAGCAGTACTTC.

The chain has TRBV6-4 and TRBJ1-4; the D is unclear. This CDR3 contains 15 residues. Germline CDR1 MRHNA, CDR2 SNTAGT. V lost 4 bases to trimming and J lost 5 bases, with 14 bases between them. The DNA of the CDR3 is TGTGCCAGCAGTGCCATACAGTGGGTCAATGAAAAACTGTTTTTT. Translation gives CASSAIQWVNEKLFF.

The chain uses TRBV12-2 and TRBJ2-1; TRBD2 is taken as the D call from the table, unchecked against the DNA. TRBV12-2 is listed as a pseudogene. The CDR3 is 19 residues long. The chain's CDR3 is CASRLALAGVLSSYNEQFF. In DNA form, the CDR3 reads TGTGCAAGTCGCTTAGCGCTAGCGGGCGTACTTAGCTCCTACAATGAGCAGTTCTTC.

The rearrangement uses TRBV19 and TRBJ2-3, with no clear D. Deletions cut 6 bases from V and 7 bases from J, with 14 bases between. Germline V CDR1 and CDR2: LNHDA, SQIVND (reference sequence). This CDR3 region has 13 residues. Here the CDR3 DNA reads TGTGCCAGTAGCACGCAGGTTCAGAATACGCAGTATTTT. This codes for CASSTQVQNTQYF.

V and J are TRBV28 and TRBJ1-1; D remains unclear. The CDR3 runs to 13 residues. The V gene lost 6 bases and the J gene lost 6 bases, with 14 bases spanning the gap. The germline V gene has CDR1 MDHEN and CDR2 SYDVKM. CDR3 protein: CASRSTGKSEAFF. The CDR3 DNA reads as TGTGCCAGCAGATCGACCGGGAAATCTGAAGCTTTCTTT.

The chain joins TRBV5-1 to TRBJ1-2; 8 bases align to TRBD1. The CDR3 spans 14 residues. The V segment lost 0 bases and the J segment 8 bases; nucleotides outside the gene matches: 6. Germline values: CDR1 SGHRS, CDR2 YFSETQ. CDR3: CASSLGATGEGYTF. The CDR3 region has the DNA TGCGCCAGCAGCTTGGGGGCGACAGGGGAAGGCTACACCTTC.

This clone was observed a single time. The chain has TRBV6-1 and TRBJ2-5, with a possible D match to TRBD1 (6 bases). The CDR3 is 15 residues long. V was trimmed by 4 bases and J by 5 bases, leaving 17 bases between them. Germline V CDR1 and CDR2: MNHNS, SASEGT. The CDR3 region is CASSASRGGVETQYF. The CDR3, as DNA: TGTGCCAGCAGTGCAAGCAGGGGTGGTGTGGAGACCCAGTACTTC.

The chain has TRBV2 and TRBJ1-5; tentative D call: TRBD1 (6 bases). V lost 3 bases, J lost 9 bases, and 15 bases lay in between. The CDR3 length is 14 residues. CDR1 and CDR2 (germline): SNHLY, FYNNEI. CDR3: CASSEPGEWGPQHF. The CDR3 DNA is TGTGCCAGCAGTGAGCCAGGGGAATGGGGGCCCCAGCATTTT. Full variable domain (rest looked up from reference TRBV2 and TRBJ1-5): EPEVTQTPSHQVTQMGQEVILRCVPISNHLYFYWYRQILGQKVEFLVSFYNNEISEKSEIFDDQFSVERPDGSNFTLKIRSTKLEDSAMYFCASSEPGEWGPQHFGDGTRLSIL.

CDR3 DNA sequence: TGTGCCACGGGACAGGGGGCGGTGTACTTC. This gives the protein CATGQGAVYF. The chain carries TRBV28 and TRBJ2-7, with 12 nucleotides matching TRBD1. The V and J ends lost 10 bases and 12 bases, in that order; junction bases with no gene match: 4. The CDR3 sequence is 10 residues long. Looked up from germline, CDR1 is MDHEN and CDR2 is SYDVKM. The variable domain in full, with the rest retrieved from reference TRBV28 and TRBJ2-7, is DVKVTQSSRYLVKRTGEKVFLECVQDMDHENMFWYRQDPGLGLRLIYFSYDVKMKEKGDIPEGYSVSREKKERFSLILESASTNQTSMYLCATGQGAVYFGPGTRLTVT.

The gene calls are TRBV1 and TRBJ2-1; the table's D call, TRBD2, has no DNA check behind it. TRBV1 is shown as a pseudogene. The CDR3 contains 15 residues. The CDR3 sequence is CTSSQSLAPMSEQFF. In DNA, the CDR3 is TGCACCAGCAGCCAGTCGCTAGCGCCTATGTCGGAGCAGTTCTTC.